This T cell receptor beta chain was identified during a study of cytomegalovirus exposure and HLA in healthy donors. Study information: The Caucasian-associated ancestry cluster held roughly 78% of some 420 genotyped donors. Overall study findings and caveats: Productive status was seen about 90% or about 30% of the time for most TCR beta V segments in an earlier analysis. Among donors in an Asian-associated ancestry cluster, a later analysis reportedly found fewer N-insertions than the roughly 700-donor mean.

Of note for this clone: Its antigen is unidentified.

This CDR3 has 15 residues. Germline CDR1 is LNHDA and CDR2 is SQIVND (reference sequence). Trimming stripped 5 bases from V and 1 base from J, with 15 bases between. 60 Vbeta and 13 Jbeta primers were used in PCR. Produced via immunoSEQ multiplex PCR; TCRdb's table is partial and in-frame only. Of fewer than 150,000 clones detected, 80% appear once; the ten largest clones hold 1%. V and J are TRBV19 and TRBJ2-7, with D possibly TRBD1 on 6 matching bases. Input material: PBMCs. This TCR came from a man aged 40-49 years in good health and CMV-seronegative. CDR3 bases: TGTGCCAGTAGTGCCAGTGGGGGCGGGTCCTACGAGCAGTACTTC. The encoded protein is CASSASGGGSYEQYF.